This is a list of T cell receptor beta chains from one sample in a study of identical twins. TCRdb passed the 5' RACE reads through MiXCR, listing each CDR3 protein once. The sample contains hundreds of thousands of distinct CDR3 sequences, around a sixth of which appear only once. The same sample was also used in a study of T cells expressing NK-cell markers.

The specimen was PBMCs. The receptor set was obtained from a woman younger than 30 in good health. CDR3s include the opening cysteine and the closing phenylalanine or tryptophan. A D gene is named only where the DNA matches it firmly. Size values are once, few and many counts, or a class for expanded clones, and some rows have none.

CDR3 length	D gene	clone size	J gene	V gene	CDR3 DNA	CDR3 protein
12	.	once	TRBJ1-1	TRBV20-1	TGCAGTGCTTCGTCGGGGGGCGCGCAGGTTTTCTTT	CSASSGGAQVFF
12	.	many	TRBJ2-7	TRBV12-3/TRBV12-4	TGTGCCAGCAGTTCCGGGACAAATAAGCAGTACTTC	CASSSGTNKQYF
15	.	.	TRBJ2-1	TRBV18	TGTGCCAGCTCACCTTTCGGACAGCCTTGGGATGAGCAGTTCTTC	CASSPFGQPWDEQFF
16	TRBD2	.	TRBJ2-3	TRBV9	TGTGCCAGCAGCGCTCCACTAGCGGGAACCACAGATACGCAGTATTTT	CASSAPLAGTTDTQYF
15	.	.	TRBJ2-4	TRBV2	TGTGCCAGCAGTGGATTGGGAGAGATAGGGAACATTCAGTACTTC	CASSGLGEIGNIQYF
14	TRBD1	.	TRBJ2-1	TRBV20-1	TGCAGTGCTTGGGACAGGGGGCTCGATAATGAGCAGTTCTTC	CSAWDRGLDNEQFF
14	.	few	TRBJ1-1	TRBV5-1	TGCGCCAGCAGGAGGGACGCAATGAACACTGAAGCTTTCTTT	CASRRDAMNTEAFF
19	TRBD2	few	TRBJ2-1	TRBV5-1	TGCGCCAGCAGCTTGAGTTTAGCGGGGGGGCCGGAATCCTACAATGAGCAGTTCTTC	CASSLSLAGGPESYNEQFF
11	.	few	TRBJ2-1	TRBV12-3/TRBV12-4	TGTGCCAGCAGTTCCCCCGCCCTCCAGTTCTTC	CASSSPALQFF
15	.	few	TRBJ2-3	TRBV20-1	TGCAGTGCTAGGTCCGAGAAGGGACTTCTGGATACGCAGTATTTT	CSARSEKGLLDTQYF
13	TRBD1	.	TRBJ1-6	TRBV20-1	TGCAGTGCTCAGACAGGGATAGATTCACCCCTCCACTTT	CSAQTGIDSPLHF
16	TRBD2	few	TRBJ2-3	TRBV6-1	TGTGCCAGCACCCCGACTAGCGGGAGGCTTGGAGATACGCAGTATTTT	CASTPTSGRLGDTQYF
15	.	few	TRBJ2-7	TRBV2	TGTGCCAGCAGTGTGCTAAAGTTAGGGGCCTTGGAGCAGTACTTC	CASSVLKLGALEQYF
15	.	.	TRBJ2-1	TRBV7-3	TGTGCCAGCAGCTTAAGCAGGACAGTCTACAATGAGCAGTTCTTC	CASSLSRTVYNEQFF
12	.	.	TRBJ2-1	TRBV6-5	TGTGCCAGCGGCACAGGAAACAATGAGCAGTTCTTC	CASGTGNNEQFF
14	TRBD1	few	TRBJ1-1	TRBV5-8	TGTGCCAGCAGCGGGACAGGCTGGAACACTGAAGCTTTCTTT	CASSGTGWNTEAFF
20	TRBD2	.	TRBJ2-3	TRBV20-1	TGCAGTGCTAGAGATTTGGGACTAGCGGGATGGGGGGGCGGCACAGATACGCAGTATTTT	CSARDLGLAGWGGGTDTQYF
15	.	.	TRBJ2-3	TRBV20-1	TGCAGTGCCCAGGGGACCATGACTAGCACAGATACGCAGTATTTT	CSAQGTMTSTDTQYF
15	TRBD2	few	TRBJ2-1	TRBV27	TGTGCCAGCAGTGGGCCGGGGACTAGCGGAAGGGGCCTGGTCTTC	CASSGPGTSGRGLVF
14	.	many	TRBJ2-3	TRBV5-1	TGCGCCAGCAGCTTGGGGGACCGCTCAGATACGCAGTATTTT	CASSLGDRSDTQYF
16	TRBD2	.	TRBJ2-7	TRBV4-2	TGTGCCAGCAGCCACTCAACAGCGGGGGGATCCTACGAGCAGTACTTC	CASSHSTAGGSYEQYF
15	.	.	TRBJ1-5	TRBV20-1	TGCAGTGCTAGTTTGGGTAACATGGGAAATCAGCCCCAGCATTTT	CSASLGNMGNQPQHF
15	.	few	TRBJ2-3	TRBV5-1	TGCGCCAGCAGCTGGGGCTCCTCTAGCACAGATACGCAGTATTTT	CASSWGSSSTDTQYF
13	.	.	TRBJ2-1	TRBV29-1	TGCAGCAGCCGGGACGGAGAAAACAATGAGCAGTTCTTC	CSSRDGENNEQFF
14	TRBD1	few	TRBJ2-7	TRBV20-1	TGCAGTGCCCAATTCAGGGGGCGCCCCCACGAGCAGTACTTC	CSAQFRGRPHEQYF
15	TRBD2	.	TRBJ2-5	TRBV20-1	TGCAGTGCTACCTCTCCTAGCGGGATCCAAGAGACCCAGTACTTC	CSATSPSGIQETQYF
14	.	few	TRBJ1-2	TRBV5-1	TGCGCCAGCAGCTTGGGGCAGGCGATTAATGGCTACACCTTC	CASSLGQAINGYTF
12	.	few	TRBJ1-5	TRBV12-3/TRBV12-4	TGTGCCAGCAGCCCAGACAGGCGGCCCCAGCATTTT	CASSPDRRPQHF
15	.	.	TRBJ2-7	TRBV18	TGTGCCAGCTCCACCAATTCTAGGGCCGGGGAGGAGCAGTACTTC	CASSTNSRAGEEQYF
14	TRBD1	.	TRBJ1-6	TRBV20-1	TGCAGTGCTTCTCGGGACAGGGGTAATTCACCCCTCCACTTT	CSASRDRGNSPLHF
14	.	many	TRBJ1-1	TRBV12-3/TRBV12-4	TGTGCCAGCAGTTCTACGGACAGGAACACTGAAGCTTTCTTT	CASSSTDRNTEAFF
17	.	few	TRBJ2-3	TRBV20-1	TGCAGTGCTAGAGATCAGGCGGGCGGGCCGTCAAGGGATACGCAGTATTTT	CSARDQAGGPSRDTQYF
15	TRBD1	.	TRBJ2-2	TRBV12-3/TRBV12-4	TGTGCCAGCAGTTTAGAGGACAGGAGCACCGGGGAGCTGTTTTTT	CASSLEDRSTGELFF
13	.	many	TRBJ1-5	TRBV12-3/TRBV12-4	TGTGCCAGCAGTTGGATGGAGAATCAGCCCCAGCATTTT	CASSWMENQPQHF
13	.	many	TRBJ2-1	TRBV7-9	TGTGCCAGCAGCTTAAACTTGTACAATGAGCAGTTCTTC	CASSLNLYNEQFF
13	.	many	TRBJ2-5	TRBV12-3/TRBV12-4	TGTGCCAGCAGTCTTAGCGGTCTGGAGACCCAGTACTTC	CASSLSGLETQYF
15	TRBD1	.	TRBJ2-7	TRBV5-1	TGCGCCAGCAGCACCGCCAGGGGGCCCCTCTACGAGCAGTACTTC	CASSTARGPLYEQYF
14	TRBD2	few	TRBJ2-3	TRBV20-1	TGCAGTGCTAGAGGGACTAGCGTGACAGATACGCAGTATTTT	CSARGTSVTDTQYF
15	.	.	TRBJ1-6	TRBV6-2/TRBV6-3	TGTGCCAGCAGTTACTCGAGTCTACAGAGATCACCCCTCCACTTT	CASSYSSLQRSPLHF
16	TRBD2	few	TRBJ2-5	TRBV29-1	TGCAGCGTCTCTCAACCGGGACTAGCGGTCCAAGAGACCCAGTACTTC	CSVSQPGLAVQETQYF
16	.	few	TRBJ1-1	TRBV20-1	TGCAGTGCTAGGACCATTCGATGGCAGGGACCCACTGAAGCTTTCTTT	CSARTIRWQGPTEAFF
17	TRBD2	many	TRBJ2-1	TRBV20-1	TGCAGTGCTAGAGAAGGAGCGGGAGGTCCCCCTAACAATGAGCAGTTCTTC	CSAREGAGGPPNNEQFF
12	TRBD2	few	TRBJ2-1	TRBV6-2/TRBV6-3	TGTGCCAGCAGTTACACTAGCGATGAGCAGTTCTTC	CASSYTSDEQFF
15	.	few	TRBJ2-7	TRBV20-1	TGCAGTGCTAGAGATGGCGGGGTGAGCTCCTACGAGCAGTACTTC	CSARDGGVSSYEQYF
13	TRBD1	few	TRBJ2-1	TRBV12-3/TRBV12-4	TGTGCCAGCAGTTGCAGGGGGTGTAATGAGCAGTTCTTC	CASSCRGCNEQFF
13	.	few	TRBJ1-1	TRBV20-1	TGCAGTGCTAGGCTGACCAGGGCCACTGAAGCTTTCTTT	CSARLTRATEAFF
15	.	few	TRBJ2-1	TRBV20-1	TGCAGTGCTAGTTCAGTTCGGGGACGGTACAATGAGCAGTTCTTC	CSASSVRGRYNEQFF
16	.	.	TRBJ2-2	TRBV5-6	TGTGCCAGCAGCTTGAGAGGGGTTGGGGTAACCGGGGAGCTGTTTTTT	CASSLRGVGVTGELFF
15	TRBD1	.	TRBJ1-2	TRBV2	TGTGCCAGCGGGGTTGGACAGGGGTCGTACTATGGCTACACCTTC	CASGVGQGSYYGYTF
13	.	few	TRBJ2-5	TRBV20-1	TGCAGTGCGGCAGCCGGGGCCTGGGAAGTCCAGTACTTC	CSAAAGAWEVQYF
15	TRBD1	.	TRBJ2-7	TRBV3-1	TGTGCCAGCAGCGATCGGGACAGGTCGACTGACGAGCAGTACTTC	CASSDRDRSTDEQYF
15	.	few	TRBJ1-4	TRBV20-1	TGCAGTGCTCAAAACCCACAAGGGGGGTACGAAAAACTGTTTTTT	CSAQNPQGGYEKLFF
13	TRBD1	few	TRBJ1-1	TRBV7-3	TGTGCCAGCAGCTTGGACAGGGAGGCTGAAGCTTTCTTT	CASSLDREAEAFF
12	.	.	TRBJ2-7	TRBV5-6	TGTGCCAGCAGTCAAAGGTGGTACGAGCAGTACTTC	CASSQRWYEQYF
15	TRBD2	.	TRBJ2-5	TRBV29-1	TGCAGCGTTGAACTAGCGGGGGAGCTCCAAGAGACCCAGTACTTC	CSVELAGELQETQYF